This T cell receptor beta chain was profiled in a study of blood T cell repertoires in COVID-19. Whole-study context: PBMCs, B-cell-depleted T cells, or T cells provided the cDNA or gDNA that made up the material.

Per the authors' pipeline: Cell counts per sample came from amplifying reference gene primers. Some clones are missing from TCRdb's copy, which holds only in-frame ones; the method was immunoSEQ multiplex PCR. That table gives V, J and clone size, and the DNA gave D and trimming. The profile shows about 160,000 clones, approximately 92% of them singletons. The CDR3 runs to 15 residues. Germline V gene lookup returns CDR1 MNHEY and CDR2 SMNVEV (reference sequence). V lost 3 bases and J 7 bases, leaving 16 bases between the germline ends. The chain is built from TRBV27 and TRBJ2-1, with TRBD2 as a possible D gene (7 bases). Sequenced input: peripheral blood. The TCR originated in a woman aged 45 to 65 with acute or convalescent COVID-19. CDR3 region: CASSLSGKGVNEQFF. The CDR3 coding sequence is TGTGCCAGCAGTTTGAGCGGGAAGGGGGTAAATGAGCAGTTCTTC.